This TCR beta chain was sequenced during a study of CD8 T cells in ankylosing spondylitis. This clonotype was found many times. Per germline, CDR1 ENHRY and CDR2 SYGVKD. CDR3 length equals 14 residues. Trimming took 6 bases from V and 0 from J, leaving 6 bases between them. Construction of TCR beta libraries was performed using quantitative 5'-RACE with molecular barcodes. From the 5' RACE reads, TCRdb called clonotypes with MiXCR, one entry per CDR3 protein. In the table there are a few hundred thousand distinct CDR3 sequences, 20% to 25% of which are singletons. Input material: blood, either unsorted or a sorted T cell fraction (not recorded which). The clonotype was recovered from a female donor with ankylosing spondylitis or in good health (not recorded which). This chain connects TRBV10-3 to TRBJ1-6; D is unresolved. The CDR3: CAISSSSYNSPLHF. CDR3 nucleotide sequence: TGTGCCATCAGCAGTAGCTCCTATAATTCACCCCTCCACTTT.